This T cell receptor beta chain was sequenced for a study of blood T cells in healthy people across ages. Overall study context: Using template switching, researchers captured about one barcoded beta molecule for each two T cells.

As to this clonotype: The antigen is not known.

Germline V CDR1 and CDR2: ENHRY, SYGVKD. The V end was cut by 0 bases, the J end by 9 bases, with 11 bases between. The CDR3 runs to 13 residues. Study-wide findings and caveats: Fewer expanded clones and more diversity marked long-lived versus aged donors.

PCR was performed a second time for 7 to 11 cycles using a sample-barcoded 5' primer and a J-beta primer mix. Each CDR3 protein is one row after TCRdb ran MiXCR on the 5' RACE reads. The profile shows some 800,000 distinct CDR3 sequences, more than 40% of them singletons. This clonotype was sampled from a man between 60 and 75 years old in good health. Sequenced sample: blood. This sequence joins TRBV10-3 and TRBJ1-2; no clear D gene. The CDR3 loop is CAISESVDPRYTF. The DNA for the CDR3 is TGTGCCATCAGTGAGTCTGTTGATCCTCGCTACACCTTC.